The next 24 T cell receptor beta chains were all read from a single sample in a study of cytomegalovirus exposure and HLA in healthy donors (dated 2017 in TCRdb). Library preparation employed the immunoSEQ multiplex PCR assay. For the multiplex PCR, a mixture combining 60 forward primers for TCR Vbeta segments and 13 reverse primers for TCR Jbeta segments was used. The table comes from immuneACCESS by way of TCRdb, which keeps in-frame sequences with V and J called. Part of the clones is missing from these tables; in studies checked, under half for an unresolved V gene and the rest for unknown reasons. The sample table on file contains about 130,000 clones. Of the sample, about 1.7% falls within the top ten clones. The sequencing sample was made of PBMCs. These TCRs come from a man between 18 and 29 years old in good health and CMV-seronegative.

This rearrangement joins TRBV18 to TRBJ1-6; D possibly corresponds to TRBD1 (6 bases). This CDR3 is 16 amino acids long. CDR1 is KGHSH and CDR2 is LQKENI in the germline V gene. V was cut by 5 bases and J by 12 bases, with 23 bases left in between. For the CDR3, the DNA is TGTGCCAGCTCAACCTTACCGGACAGAAATTCACGACCCCTCCACTTT. This codes for CASSTLPDRNSRPLHF.

The rearrangement links TRBV7-2 to TRBJ2-3; no clear D gene. This CDR3 contains 13 residues. Deletions cut 3 bases from V and 1 base from J, with 5 bases between. CDR1 and CDR2 (germline): SGHTA, FQGNSA. The CDR3 region has the DNA TGTGCCAGCAGCTTTCGGGGCACAGATACGCAGTATTTT. Amino acid sequence: CASSFRGTDTQYF.

The CDR3 DNA reads as TGTGCCAGCAGCTTAGAACTAGCTCGGAGCGGAACCGGGGAGCTGTTTTTT. Protein: CASSLELARSGTGELFF. This chain joins TRBV11-3 and TRBJ2-2; weak D call: TRBD2 (6 bases). Germline V CDR1 and CDR2: SGHNT, YENEEA. The CDR3 is 17 amino acids. Trimming left V 0 bases short and J 5 bases short, with 16 bases between. Variable domain in full (rest from reference TRBV11-3 and TRBJ2-2): EAGVVQSPRYKIIEKKQPVAFWCNPISGHNTLYWYLQNLGQGPELLIRYENEEAVDDSQLPKDRFSAERLKGVDSTLKIQPAELGDSAVYLCASSLELARSGTGELFFGEGSRLTVL.

This chain joins TRBV5-1 and TRBJ1-4, with TRBD1 as a possible D gene (6 bases). Germline V CDR1 and CDR2: SGHRS, YFSETQ. The germline V and J ends were trimmed by 5 bases and 2 bases, with 13 bases remaining between them. The CDR3 runs 15 residues. CDR3 sequence reads: CASSIQGRTNEKLFF. CDR3 nucleotides: TGCGCCAGCAGTATCCAGGGGCGGACTAATGAAAAACTGTTTTTT.

This chain joins TRBV5-6 and TRBJ2-5, with unresolved D. CDR3 length equals 14 residues. Germline CDR1 reads SGHDT; CDR2 reads YYEEEE. The V end lost 0 bases, the J end lost 0 bases, and 6 bases lay between the germline ends. Here the CDR3 reads CASSLGSDQETQYF. Written as DNA, the CDR3 is TGTGCCAGCAGCTTGGGGAGCGACCAAGAGACCCAGTACTTC.

The chain combines TRBV14 with TRBJ2-3, with 7 nucleotides matching TRBD2. CDR1 is SGHDN, CDR2 FVKESK, per germline. With 4 bases clipped from V and 3 bases from J, the junction kept 7 bases outside the gene matches. This CDR3 has 15 amino acids. The CDR3 DNA sequence: TGTGCCAGCAGCCCTAGCGCGGGAGTAACAGATACGCAGTATTTT. It specifies CASSPSAGVTDTQYF.

As for this clone: Other DNA variants within this sample encode the same CDR3. This chain joins TRBV13 and TRBJ1-2, with D possibly matching TRBD1 (6 bases). Trimming removed 2 bases from V and 5 bases from J, with 18 bases in between. CDR1 is PRHDT and CDR2 is FYEKMQ in the germline V gene (reference sequence). CDR3 length: 16 amino acids. In DNA form, the CDR3 reads TGTGCCAGCAGCTTAATGGCCTTGGGGGGGCTGTATGGCTACACCTTC. Its translation: CASSLMALGGLYGYTF. Full variable domain (remainder filled in from reference TRBV13 and TRBJ1-2): AAGVIQSPRHLIKEKRETATLKCYPIPRHDTVYWYQQGPGQDPQFLISFYEKMQSDKGSIPDRFSAQQFSDYHSELNMSSLELGDSALYFCASSLMALGGLYGYTFGSGTRLTVV.

The J gene is TRBJ2-1, the V gene TRBV7-3; possibly TRBD1 for D (6 bases). Trimming removed 4 bases from V and 7 bases from J, with 17 bases in between. This CDR3 has 15 amino acids. CDR1 is SGHTA, CDR2 FQGTGA, per germline. In nucleotides, the CDR3 is TGTGCCAGCAGCTATTCATCCGGGACAACGAATGAGCAGTTCTTC. This codes for CASSYSSGTTNEQFF.

The V gene is TRBV13, the J gene TRBJ2-3; D gene uncertain. Germline V gene data show CDR1 as PRHDT and CDR2 as FYEKMQ (reference sequence). V lost 6 bases and J lost 5, with 9 bases in between. CDR3 length equals 12 residues. CDR3 amino acids: CASSLPGDTQYF. The CDR3, as DNA: TGTGCCAGCAGTCTGCCCGGAGATACGCAGTATTTT.

The V and J genes are TRBV19 and TRBJ2-2; 7 bases are a match to TRBD1. After removal of 10 bases from V and 5 bases from J, the junction contained 13 bases not matched to a gene. The CDR3 runs 15 residues. Germline V gene sequence: CDR1 LNHDA, CDR2 SQIVND (reference sequence). The CDR3 nucleotides are TGTGCCACTCACCGACAGGGAGTCAAAACCGGGGAGCTGTTTTTT. Its protein is CATHRQGVKTGELFF. Full variable domain (missing parts from reference TRBV19 and TRBJ2-2): DGGITQSPKYLFRKEGQNVTLSCEQNLNHDAMYWYRQDPGQGLRLIYYSQIVNDFQKGDIAEGYSVSREKKESFPLTVTSAQKNPTAFYLCATHRQGVKTGELFFGEGSRLTVL.

The genes are TRBV18 and TRBJ1-5; 7 nucleotides agree with TRBD1. The V and J ends lost 6 bases and 5 bases, in that order; junction bases with no gene match: 10. Germline assignment: CDR1 KGHSH and CDR2 LQKENI. The CDR3 runs to 15 residues. CDR3: CASSSRDSPDQPQHF. CDR3 bases: TGTGCCAGCTCGTCCCGGGACAGTCCCGATCAGCCCCAGCATTTT.

Frequency places this clone as medium-sized. Other nucleotide sequences from this sample produce the same CDR3. The genes are TRBV6-4 and TRBJ2-1; 9 bases agree with TRBD2. CDR1 MRHNA and CDR2 SNTAGT come from the germline V gene. The V gene end was trimmed by 0 bases and the J gene end by 3 bases; junction bases not matched to a gene: 0. CDR3 length: 15 amino acids. The CDR3 is CASSDSAGGYNEQFF. The CDR3 bases are TGTGCCAGCAGTGACTCAGCGGGGGGCTACAATGAGCAGTTCTTC.

The chain is built from TRBV29-1 and TRBJ2-6; D not resolved. The CDR3 loop spans 15 amino acids. V dropped 4 bases and J dropped 0 bases, with 10 bases sitting between them. Germline V gene data show CDR1 as SQVTM and CDR2 as ANQGSEA. The CDR3 sequence: CSVGMSLSGANVLTF. In nucleotides, the CDR3 is TGCAGCGTTGGCATGAGCCTCTCTGGGGCCAACGTCCTGACTTTC.

The rearrangement joins TRBV6-5 to TRBJ2-5, with D unresolved. This CDR3 is 11 amino acids long. The germline gives CDR1 MNHEY, CDR2 SVGAGI. V was clipped by 5 bases and J by 11 bases, with 12 bases between them. CDR3 in DNA: TGTGCCAGCAGTAGAGGAGAGAGGCAGTACTTC. Amino acid sequence: CASSRGERQYF.

V usage is TRBV2 and J usage is TRBJ2-1, with 10 bases matching TRBD1. This CDR3 contains 18 residues. CDR1 is SNHLY and CDR2 is FYNNEI in the germline V gene. V dropped 6 bases and J dropped 2; count of bases not matched to a gene: 13. The CDR3 nucleotides read TGTGCCAGCAGGCCGACAGGGGGCTTTTCTTCGGCCTACAATGAGCAGTTCTTC. It specifies CASRPTGGFSSAYNEQFF.

The V call is TRBV28, the J call TRBJ2-7, with a weak D call TRBD1 (6 bases). Trimming removed 5 bases at V and 9 bases at J, with 20 bases between. The CDR3 covers 14 residues. From germline, CDR1 is MDHEN and CDR2 SYDVKM. CDR3 amino acids: CASSPVRLGRGQYF. CDR3 DNA: TGTGCCAGCAGTCCCGTTCGGCTAGGCAGGGGGCAGTACTTC.

V is TRBV5-1 and J is TRBJ2-2, with 12 bases fitting TRBD2. The CDR3 extends over 18 amino acids. V lost 4 bases, J lost 5 bases, and 12 bases stayed unmatched. Germline V gene lookup returns CDR1 SGHRS and CDR2 YFSETQ. This CDR3 reads CASSLGTSGGIGTGELFF. CDR3 DNA: TGCGCCAGCAGCCTTGGTACTAGCGGGGGGATCGGTACCGGGGAGCTGTTTTTT.

The gene calls are TRBV11-1 and TRBJ1-6, with D possibly TRBD1 on 6 matching bases. The CDR3 is made up of 14 amino acids. Trimming removed 2 bases from V and 7 bases from J, with 9 bases in between. The germline V gene encodes CDR1 SGHAT and CDR2 FQDESV (reference sequence). Here the CDR3 reads CASSLNRVNSPLHF. Here the CDR3 DNA reads TGTGCCAGCAGCTTAAACAGGGTGAATTCACCCCTCCACTTT.

On this clone: This likely comes from a read error, as the CDR3 has no conserved phenylalanine or tryptophan at its end. The rearrangement uses TRBV6-5 and TRBJ1-2; D is undetermined. Looked up from germline, CDR1 is MNHEY and CDR2 is SVGAGI. The CDR3 is 16 amino acids. V shed 2 bases and J shed 3 bases, with 16 bases lying between them. The CDR3 sequence: CASSYGALSSHYGYTL. The CDR3 DNA reads TGTGCCAGCAGTTACGGAGCCTTAAGCAGTCACTATGGCTACACCCTC.

The chain has TRBV11-2 and TRBJ2-4; no clear D gene. V was clipped by 0 bases and J by 8 bases, with 8 bases between them. The CDR3 loop spans 13 amino acids. Germline V gives CDR1 SGHAT, CDR2 FQNNGV. CDR3 sequence (DNA): TGTGCCAGCAGCTTAGACTTGGCCCACATTCAGTACTTC. As protein: CASSLDLAHIQYF.

The rearrangement links TRBV11-2 to TRBJ2-7; TRBD1 aligns across 9 bases. The V segment lost 3 bases and the J segment 0 bases; nucleotides outside the gene matches: 3. The CDR3 is made up of 15 amino acids. Germline V gives CDR1 SGHAT, CDR2 FQNNGV. The CDR3: CASSFVQGASYEQYF. The CDR3 region has the DNA TGTGCCAGCAGCTTTGTACAGGGGGCCTCCTACGAGCAGTACTTC.

V is TRBV28 and J is TRBJ1-5; no clear D. Trimming removed 3 bases at V and 6 bases at J, with 15 bases between. The CDR3 is 15 amino acids. Germline V gene lookup returns CDR1 MDHEN and CDR2 SYDVKM. The CDR3, as DNA: TGTGCCAGCAGTTTCTCGTTTGGAGGCGGTCAGCCCCAGCATTTT. This encodes CASSFSFGGGQPQHF. Complete variable domain (other parts from reference TRBV28 and TRBJ1-5): DVKVTQSSRYLVKRTGEKVFLECVQDMDHENMFWYRQDPGLGLRLIYFSYDVKMKEKGDIPEGYSVSREKKERFSLILESASTNQTSMYLCASSFSFGGGQPQHFGDGTRLSIL.

This CDR3 reads CASSSSGQNVAKNIQYF. The CDR3 DNA reads as TGTGCCAGCAGCTCAAGCGGCCAGAACGTAGCCAAAAACATTCAGTACTTC. This chain connects TRBV11-3 to TRBJ2-4; TRBD2 is a possible D gene (5 bases). Trimming took 4 bases from V and 0 from J, leaving 16 bases between them. This CDR3 is 17 amino acids long. The germline gives CDR1 SGHNT, CDR2 YENEEA.

The gene calls are TRBV7-8 and TRBJ2-7, with D tentatively TRBD1 (8 bases). This CDR3 has 15 residues. The germline V gene has CDR1 SGHVS and CDR2 FQNEAQ. Deletions cut 6 bases from V and 2 bases from J, with 17 bases between. The CDR3 nucleotides are TGTGCCAGCAGGCGTACAGGGGGGGTTGCCTACGAGCAGTACTTC. It is translated as CASRRTGGVAYEQYF.